A single sample gave rise to the 21 T cell receptor beta chains below, sequenced in a study of metastatic and nonmetastatic thyroid tumors. Patients underwent thyroid surgery, and none had received any treatment before it. With MiXCR, TCRdb reprocessed the PCR reads. The table includes tens of thousands of clones, about 13% detected once. The sample consisted of blood. The source of these receptors is a female donor with papillary thyroid cancer or a benign thyroid nodule (not recorded which). Some clones in this sample may be carry-over from other donors' samples.

This clone was found many times. This rearrangement joins TRBV5-4 to TRBJ2-1; 10 nucleotides line up with TRBD2. The germline V gene encodes CDR1 SGHNT and CDR2 YYREEE (reference sequence). V was pared by 4 bases and J by 5 bases, with 9 bases of the junction left unmatched. This CDR3 has 16 amino acids. CDR3 in DNA: TGTGCCAGCAGCATAAGAGCGGGAGGGCCGCACAATGAGCAGTTCTTC. Translation gives CASSIRAGGPHNEQFF.

This clone was detected a few times. A read error may explain this, as a much larger clone is one base away. This sample includes further DNA sequences coding for the same CDR3. The chain joins TRBV10-3 to TRBJ2-5; TRBD1 matches 11 bases. Germline V gene lookup returns CDR1 ENHRY and CDR2 SYGVKD. The CDR3 is 15 amino acids. The CDR3 DNA follows: TGTGCCATCAGCGAGGGACAGGGGGTAAAAGAGACTCAGTACTTC. This encodes CAISEGQGVKETQYF.

This chain joins TRBV28 and TRBJ2-7; 8 bases are a match to TRBD2. Germline assignment: CDR1 MDHEN and CDR2 SYDVKM. V was pared by 3 bases and J by 6 bases, with 16 bases of the junction left unmatched. The CDR3 is made up of 17 amino acids. In DNA form, the CDR3 reads TGTGCCAGCAGTTTGGAGACGGGAGGGCCATTACAAGGCGAGCAGTACTTC. Its translation is CASSLETGGPLQGEQYF.

This clone was seen ten or more times. CDR3 protein: CASSLVSLVTEAFF. The CDR3 bases are TGTGCCAGCAGCTTGGTTTCGTTAGTAACTGAAGCTTTCTTT. This chain uses TRBV7-2 with TRBJ1-1; D call uncertain. The CDR3 spans 14 residues. V lost 3 bases to trimming and J lost 5 bases, with 13 bases between them. CDR1 and CDR2 (germline): SGHTA, FQGNSA. Together with reference TRBV7-2 and TRBJ1-1, the CDR3 gives the full variable domain: GAGVSQSPSNKVTEKGKDVELRCDPISGHTALYWYRQSLGQGLEFLIYFQGNSAPDKSGLPSDRFSAERTGGSVSTLTIQRTQQEDSAVYLCASSLVSLVTEAFFGQGTRLTVV.

The table lists this clone with many counts. The chain has TRBV5-5 and TRBJ2-5; 7 bases line up with TRBD1. This CDR3 is built from 15 residues. The junction had 11 bases not matched to a gene; V was cut back by 4 bases and J by 5 bases. Germline V gene lookup returns CDR1 SGHKS and CDR2 YYEKEE (reference sequence). CDR3: CASSPQGYSEETQYF. CDR3 in DNA: TGTGCCAGCAGCCCACAGGGGTATAGCGAGGAGACCCAGTACTTC.

This clone appeared many times. V is TRBV6-1 and J is TRBJ1-4; D is undetermined. Per the germline V gene, CDR1 is MNHNS and CDR2 is SASEGT. V was pared by 5 bases and J by 6 bases, with 19 bases between. CDR3 length: 16 amino acids. In DNA form, the CDR3 reads TGTGCCAGCAGTCTTTATTCGGCCCCTACCCATGAAAAACTGTTTTTT. Translated, it gives CASSLYSAPTHEKLFF.

This clone was counted ten times or more. The chain joins TRBV11-1 to TRBJ2-3; no reliable D call. Germline CDR1 SGHAT, CDR2 FQDESV (reference sequence). The CDR3 is made up of 16 amino acids. Trimming took 0 bases from V and 1 from J, leaving 11 bases between them. This CDR3 is CASSLAVQTRTDTQYF. The DNA for the CDR3 is TGTGCCAGCAGCTTAGCCGTACAGACCCGCACAGATACGCAGTATTTT.

There are many counts of this clone. The chain couples TRBV30 to TRBJ2-5, with 9 bases identical to TRBD2. With 0 bases clipped from V and 5 bases from J, the junction kept 1 base outside the gene matches. CDR1 GTSNPN and CDR2 SVGIG come from the germline V gene (reference sequence). The CDR3 sequence is 13 residues long. CDR3 nucleotide sequence: TGTGCCTGGAGTGTGCGGGGGGGGGAGACCCAGTACTTC. Amino acids: CAWSVRGGETQYF.

This clone was recorded many times. The chain recombines TRBV2 with TRBJ2-7, with 11 bases lining up with TRBD2. The CDR3 is made up of 13 amino acids. The germline gives CDR1 SNHLY, CDR2 FYNNEI. The V gene end was trimmed by 6 bases and the J gene end by 5 bases; junction bases not matched to a gene: 3. CDR3 in DNA: TGTGCCAGCAGCCGGACTAGCGGGCACGAGCAGTACTTC. It yields the protein CASSRTSGHEQYF.

This clone was seen only a few times. A read error may be the cause here, since a much bigger clone is one base away. The chain uses TRBV10-3 and TRBJ2-7; D perhaps matches TRBD1 (6 bases). Germline V gene lookup returns CDR1 ENHRY and CDR2 SYGVKD. The CDR3 has 13 amino acids. The CDR3 DNA follows: TGTGCCATCAGTGAGTTTGGACAGCAGGTCGTAAACTTC. Its protein product is CAISEFGQQVVNF.

This clone was found many times. V usage is TRBV12-3 or TRBV12-4 and J usage is TRBJ1-6, with TRBD1 as a possible D gene (5 bases). The length of the CDR3 is 13 residues. V lost 5 bases and J 9 bases, leaving 11 bases between the germline ends. The CDR3, as DNA: TGTGCCAGCAGTCCGGGACCCCGTTCACCCCTCCACTTT. Translation gives CASSPGPRSPLHF.

This clone was observed at least ten times. The genes are TRBV7-2 and TRBJ2-3, with D possibly called TRBD1 or TRBD2 (6 bases each). This CDR3 has 14 residues. Germline CDR1 reads SGHTA; CDR2 reads FQGNSA. V was clipped by 2 bases and J by 6 bases, with 12 bases between them. CDR3 in DNA: TGTGCCAGCAGCTTATGGCAGGGGAGGGATACGCAGTATTTT. Its translation is CASSLWQGRDTQYF.

This clone was seen ten or more times. Distinct nucleotide sequences in the sample also encode this CDR3. The chain is built from TRBV7-8 and TRBJ1-1, with 9 bases aligning to TRBD1. V shed 5 bases, J shed 4 bases, and the junction held 8 bases outside the gene matches. The CDR3 is made up of 15 amino acids. Germline V CDR1 and CDR2: SGHVS, FQNEAQ. CDR3 nucleotide sequence: TGTGCCAGCAGCACATCGACAGGGGGTCCCACTGAAGCTTTCTTT. Translated, it gives CASSTSTGGPTEAFF.

This clone was observed at least ten times. The V and J genes are TRBV2 and TRBJ2-1, with a possible D match to TRBD2 (5 bases). V lost 4 bases and J 4 bases, leaving 5 bases between the germline ends. This CDR3 contains 12 residues. Germline V gives CDR1 SNHLY, CDR2 FYNNEI. CDR3: CASSGTYNEQFF. For the CDR3, the DNA is TGTGCCAGCAGTGGGACTTACAATGAGCAGTTCTTC. Full variable domain (rest looked up from reference TRBV2 and TRBJ2-1): EPEVTQTPSHQVTQMGQEVILRCVPISNHLYFYWYRQILGQKVEFLVSFYNNEISEKSEIFDDQFSVERPDGSNFTLKIRSTKLEDSAMYFCASSGTYNEQFFGPGTRLTVL.

This clone was detected ten times or more. The chain links TRBV12-3 or TRBV12-4 to TRBJ2-1; no clear D. The CDR3 is 14 residues long. V shed 7 bases and J shed 0 bases, with 10 bases lying between them. For the CDR3, the DNA is TGTGCCAGCACTTATGGCAACTCCTACAATGAGCAGTTCTTC. Protein product: CASTYGNSYNEQFF.

Ten or more counts support this clone. One end of the junction fails to match germline, which may point to a read error. The chain employs TRBV4-3 and TRBJ2-3, with D possibly being TRBD2 (5 bases). Per germline, CDR1 LGHNA and CDR2 YSLEER. The CDR3 totals 15 residues. The CDR3 protein is CASSQELASKDTQYF. CDR3 bases: TGCGCCAGCAGCCAAGAATTGGCTAGCAAAGATACGCAGTATTTT.

This clone was found a few times. This may stem from a read error, because a much larger clone lies one nucleotide away. This sequence joins TRBV9 and TRBJ1-2, with D perhaps TRBD1 (5 bases). CDR1 is SGDLS, CDR2 YYNGEE, per germline. Trimming removed 2 bases from V and 2 bases from J, with 13 bases in between. This CDR3 has 15 residues. The CDR3 loop is CASSVTGAANYGYTF. For the CDR3, the DNA is TGTGCCAGCAGCGTTACCGGGGCCGCCAACTATGGCTACACCTTC.

The V and J genes are TRBV2 and TRBJ2-2; D may match TRBD1 or TRBD2 (5 bases each). The CDR3 is made up of 16 amino acids. Germline values: CDR1 SNHLY, CDR2 FYNNEI. V was clipped by 3 bases and J by 11 bases, with 22 bases between them. This CDR3 reads CASSDLGTENTCELFF. CDR3 coding DNA: TGTGCCAGCAGTGATTTGGGGACGGAGAACACCTGTGAGCTGTTTTTT. Supplemented by reference TRBV2 and TRBJ2-2, the full variable domain reads EPEVTQTPSHQVTQMGQEVILRCVPISNHLYFYWYRQILGQKVEFLVSFYNNEISEKSEIFDDQFSVERPDGSNFTLKIRSTKLEDSAMYFCASSDLGTENTCELFFGEGSRLTVL.

This clone has a count of ten or more. The chain has TRBV5-6 and TRBJ2-1; D not resolved. This CDR3 spans 12 amino acids. V was clipped by 1 base and J by 8 bases, with 7 bases between them. The germline V gene has CDR1 SGHDT and CDR2 YYEEEE. The CDR3 loop is CASSLRQDEQFF. The CDR3 region has the DNA TGTGCCAGCAGCTTGAGGCAGGATGAGCAGTTCTTC.

This clone was detected ten times or more. The chain has TRBV19 and TRBJ1-5, with 7 bases aligning to TRBD1. The CDR3 is 14 residues long. Germline V gives CDR1 LNHDA, CDR2 SQIVND (reference sequence). Germline trimming cut 6 bases from V and 2 bases from J; bases unmatched to any gene: 4. The CDR3 loop reads CASRTTGRNQPQHF. Here the CDR3 DNA reads TGTGCCAGTAGGACGACAGGGCGCAATCAGCCCCAGCATTTT.

This clone was seen repeatedly, ten times or more. With a much larger clone just one base away, this may be a read error. V and J are TRBV13 and TRBJ2-7; D gene uncertain. This CDR3 region has 13 residues. The V gene lost 0 bases and the J gene lost 0 bases, with 3 bases spanning the gap. Germline CDR1 reads PRHDT; CDR2 reads FYEKMQ (reference sequence). The CDR3 protein is CASSLGISYEQYF. CDR3 bases: TGTGCCAGCAGCTTAGGGATCTCCTACGAGCAGTACTTC.